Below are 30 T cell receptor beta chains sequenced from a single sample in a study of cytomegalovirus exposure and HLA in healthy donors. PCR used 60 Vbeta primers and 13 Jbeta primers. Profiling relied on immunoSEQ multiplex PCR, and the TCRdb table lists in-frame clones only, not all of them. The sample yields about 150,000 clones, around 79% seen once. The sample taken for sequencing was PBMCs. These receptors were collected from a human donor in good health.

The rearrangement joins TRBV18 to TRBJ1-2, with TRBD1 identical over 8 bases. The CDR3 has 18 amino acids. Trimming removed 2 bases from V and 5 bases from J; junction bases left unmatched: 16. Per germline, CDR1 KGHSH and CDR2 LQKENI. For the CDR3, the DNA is TGTGCCAGCTCACCATCGGGAACCGGGACAGGCGAACGATATGGCTACACCTTC. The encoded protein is CASSPSGTGTGERYGYTF.

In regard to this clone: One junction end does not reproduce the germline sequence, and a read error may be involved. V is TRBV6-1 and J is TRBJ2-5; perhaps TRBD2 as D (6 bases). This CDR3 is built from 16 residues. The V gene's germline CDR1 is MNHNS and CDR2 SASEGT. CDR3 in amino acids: CASTERPSVGQETQYF. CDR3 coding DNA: TGTGCCAGCACTGAACGACCTAGCGTGGGGCAAGAGACCCAGTACTTC.

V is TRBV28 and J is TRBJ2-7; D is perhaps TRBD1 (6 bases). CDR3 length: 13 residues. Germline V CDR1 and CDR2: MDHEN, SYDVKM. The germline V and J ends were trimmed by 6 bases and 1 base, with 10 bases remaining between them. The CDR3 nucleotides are TGTGCCAGCAGGGACAGAGCTTCCTACGAGCAGTACTTC. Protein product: CASRDRASYEQYF.

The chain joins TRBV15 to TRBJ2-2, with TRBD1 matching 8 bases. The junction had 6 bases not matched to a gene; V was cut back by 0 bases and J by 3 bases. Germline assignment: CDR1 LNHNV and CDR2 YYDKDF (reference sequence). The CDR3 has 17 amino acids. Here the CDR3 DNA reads TGTGCCACCAGCAGAGAAGGGACAGGATATTACACCGGGGAGCTGTTTTTT. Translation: CATSREGTGYYTGELFF.

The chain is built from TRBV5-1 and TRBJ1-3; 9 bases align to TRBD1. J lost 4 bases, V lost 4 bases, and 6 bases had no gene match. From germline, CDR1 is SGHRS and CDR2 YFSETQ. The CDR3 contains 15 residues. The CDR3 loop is CASSPNRGLGNTIYF. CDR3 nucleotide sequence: TGCGCCAGCAGCCCGAACAGGGGGCTGGGAAACACCATATATTTT.

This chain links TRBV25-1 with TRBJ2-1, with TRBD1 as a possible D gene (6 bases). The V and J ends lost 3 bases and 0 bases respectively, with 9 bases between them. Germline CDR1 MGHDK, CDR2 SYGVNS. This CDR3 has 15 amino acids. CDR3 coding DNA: TGTGCCAGCAGTGAGATAGGGGGCTCCTACAATGAGCAGTTCTTC. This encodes CASSEIGGSYNEQFF.

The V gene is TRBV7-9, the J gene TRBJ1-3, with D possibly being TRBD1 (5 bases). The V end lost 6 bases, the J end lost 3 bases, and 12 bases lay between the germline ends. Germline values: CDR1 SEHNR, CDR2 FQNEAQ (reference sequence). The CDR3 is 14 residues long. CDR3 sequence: CASSFQGIGNTIYF. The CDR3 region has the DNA TGTGCCAGCAGTTTCCAGGGTATTGGAAACACCATATATTTT.

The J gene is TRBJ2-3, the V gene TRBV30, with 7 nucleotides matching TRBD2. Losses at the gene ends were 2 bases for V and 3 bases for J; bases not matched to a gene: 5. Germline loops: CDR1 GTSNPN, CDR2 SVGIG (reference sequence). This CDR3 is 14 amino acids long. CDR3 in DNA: TGTGCCTGGAGTAGACGGGGGGATACAGATACGCAGTATTTT. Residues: CAWSRRGDTDTQYF.

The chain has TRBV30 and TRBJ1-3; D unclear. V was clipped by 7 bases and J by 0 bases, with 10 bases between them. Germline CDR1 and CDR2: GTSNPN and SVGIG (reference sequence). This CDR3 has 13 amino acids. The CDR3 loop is CASPGISGNTIYF. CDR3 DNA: TGTGCCTCGCCAGGCATCTCTGGAAACACCATATATTTT.

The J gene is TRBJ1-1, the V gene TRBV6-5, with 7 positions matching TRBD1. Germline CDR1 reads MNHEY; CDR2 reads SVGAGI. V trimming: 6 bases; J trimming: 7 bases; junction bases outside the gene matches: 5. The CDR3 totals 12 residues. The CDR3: CASRRQGGEAFF. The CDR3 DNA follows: TGTGCCAGCAGGCGACAGGGAGGTGAAGCTTTCTTT.

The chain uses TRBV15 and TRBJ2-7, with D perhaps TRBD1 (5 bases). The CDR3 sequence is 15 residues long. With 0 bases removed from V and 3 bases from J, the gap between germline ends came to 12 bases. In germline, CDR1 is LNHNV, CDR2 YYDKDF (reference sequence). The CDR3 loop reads CATSRDLTDRYEQYF. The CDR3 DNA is TGTGCCACCAGCAGAGATTTGACAGACCGCTACGAGCAGTACTTC.

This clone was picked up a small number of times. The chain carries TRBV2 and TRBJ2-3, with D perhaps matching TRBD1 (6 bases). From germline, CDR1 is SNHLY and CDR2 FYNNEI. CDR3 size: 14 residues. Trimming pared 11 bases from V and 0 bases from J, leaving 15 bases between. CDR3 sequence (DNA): TGTGCCGGCTGGGACAAATCTAGCACAGATACGCAGTATTTT. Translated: CAGWDKSSTDTQYF.

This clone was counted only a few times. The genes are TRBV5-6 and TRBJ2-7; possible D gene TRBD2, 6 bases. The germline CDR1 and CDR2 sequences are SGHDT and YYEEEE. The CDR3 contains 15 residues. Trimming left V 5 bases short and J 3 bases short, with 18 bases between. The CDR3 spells CASSHGGDPIYEQYF. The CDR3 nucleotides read TGTGCCAGCAGTCATGGAGGGGACCCAATCTACGAGCAGTACTTC.

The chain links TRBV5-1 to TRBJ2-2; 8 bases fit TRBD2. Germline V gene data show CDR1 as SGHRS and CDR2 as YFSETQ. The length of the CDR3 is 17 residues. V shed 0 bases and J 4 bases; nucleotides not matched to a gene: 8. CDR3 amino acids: CASSLAVAGGGTGELFF. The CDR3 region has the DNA TGCGCCAGCAGCTTGGCCGTGGCGGGAGGAGGCACCGGGGAGCTGTTTTTT.

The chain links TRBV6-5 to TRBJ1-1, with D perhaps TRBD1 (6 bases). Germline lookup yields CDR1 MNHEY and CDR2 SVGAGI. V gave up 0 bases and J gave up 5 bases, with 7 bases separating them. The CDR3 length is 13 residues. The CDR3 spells CASSYSGATEAFF. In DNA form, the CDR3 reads TGTGCCAGCAGTTACTCGGGGGCGACTGAAGCTTTCTTT.

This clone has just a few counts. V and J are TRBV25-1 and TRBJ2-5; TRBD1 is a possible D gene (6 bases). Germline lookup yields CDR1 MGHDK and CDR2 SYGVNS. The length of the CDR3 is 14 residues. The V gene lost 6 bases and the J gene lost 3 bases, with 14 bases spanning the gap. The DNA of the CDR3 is TGTGCCAGCAGAAGGGACACCCAGAAAGAGACCCAGTACTTC. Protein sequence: CASRRDTQKETQYF.

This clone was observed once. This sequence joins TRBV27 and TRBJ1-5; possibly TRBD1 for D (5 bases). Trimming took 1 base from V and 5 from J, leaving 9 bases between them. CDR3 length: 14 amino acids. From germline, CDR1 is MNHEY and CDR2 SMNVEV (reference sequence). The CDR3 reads CASSLLGGDQPQHF. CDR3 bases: TGTGCCAGCAGTTTATTGGGGGGTGATCAGCCCCAGCATTTT.

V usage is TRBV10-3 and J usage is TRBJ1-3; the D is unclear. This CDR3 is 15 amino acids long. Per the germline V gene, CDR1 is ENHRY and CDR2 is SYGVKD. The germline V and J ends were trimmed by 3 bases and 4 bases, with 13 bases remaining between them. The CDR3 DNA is TGTGCCATCAGTGATCAGGAATCGTACGGAAACACCATATATTTT. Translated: CAISDQESYGNTIYF.

In DNA, the CDR3 is TGTGCCAGCACCCCCCCAGGGGGGAGCTCCTACAATGAGCAGTTCTTC. Protein: CASTPPGGSSYNEQFF. The chain combines TRBV7-2 with TRBJ2-1, with D tentatively TRBD1 (7 bases). The CDR3 has 16 residues. The V end lost 7 bases, the J end lost 0 bases, and 16 bases lay between the germline ends. CDR1 is SGHTA, CDR2 FQGNSA, per germline.

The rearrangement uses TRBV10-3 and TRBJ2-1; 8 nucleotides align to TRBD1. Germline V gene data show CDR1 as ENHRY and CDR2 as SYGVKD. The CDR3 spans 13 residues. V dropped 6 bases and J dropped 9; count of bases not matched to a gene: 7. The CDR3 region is CAIRDRGGTEQFF. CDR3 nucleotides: TGTGCCATCAGAGACAGGGGAGGCACTGAGCAGTTCTTC.

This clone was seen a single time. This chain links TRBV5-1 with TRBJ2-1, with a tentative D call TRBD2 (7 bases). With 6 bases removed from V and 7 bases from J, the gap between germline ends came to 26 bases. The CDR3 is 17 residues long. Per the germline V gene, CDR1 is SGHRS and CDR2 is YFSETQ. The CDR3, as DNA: TGCGCCAGCACCCCTTTAGGGGGGGGCGTAGGTTTGAATGAGCAGTTCTTC. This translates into CASTPLGGGVGLNEQFF.

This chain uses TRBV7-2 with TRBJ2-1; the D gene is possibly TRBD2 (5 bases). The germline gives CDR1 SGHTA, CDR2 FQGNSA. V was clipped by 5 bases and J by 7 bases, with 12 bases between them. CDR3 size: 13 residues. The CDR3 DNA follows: TGTGCCAGCAGCATTCGGACTGTGAATGAGCAGTTCTTC. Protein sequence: CASSIRTVNEQFF.

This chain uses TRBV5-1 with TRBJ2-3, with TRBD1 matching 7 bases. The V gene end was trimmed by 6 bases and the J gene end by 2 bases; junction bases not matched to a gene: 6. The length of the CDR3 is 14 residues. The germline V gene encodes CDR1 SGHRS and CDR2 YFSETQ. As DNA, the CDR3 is TGCGCCAGCACCACAGGGGTCATCACAGATACGCAGTATTTT. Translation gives CASTTGVITDTQYF.

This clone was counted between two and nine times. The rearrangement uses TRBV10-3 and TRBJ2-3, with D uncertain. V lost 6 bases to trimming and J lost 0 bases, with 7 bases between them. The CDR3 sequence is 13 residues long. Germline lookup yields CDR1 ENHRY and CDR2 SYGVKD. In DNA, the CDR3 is TGTGCCATCAGCGACGGGAGCACAGATACGCAGTATTTT. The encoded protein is CAISDGSTDTQYF.

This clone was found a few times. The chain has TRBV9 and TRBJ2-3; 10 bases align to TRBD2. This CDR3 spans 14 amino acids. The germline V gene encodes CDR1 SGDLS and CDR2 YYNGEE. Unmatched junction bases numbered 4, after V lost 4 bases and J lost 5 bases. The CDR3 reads CASSKRLAGDTQYF. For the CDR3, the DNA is TGTGCCAGCAGCAAGAGACTAGCGGGAGATACGCAGTATTTT.

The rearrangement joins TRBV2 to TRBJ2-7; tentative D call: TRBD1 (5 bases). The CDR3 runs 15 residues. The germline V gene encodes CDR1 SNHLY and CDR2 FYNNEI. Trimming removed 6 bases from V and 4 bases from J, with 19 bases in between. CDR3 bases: TGTGCCAGCAGCGATGGACATGGGGCGGCGTACGAGCAGTACTTC. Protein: CASSDGHGAAYEQYF.

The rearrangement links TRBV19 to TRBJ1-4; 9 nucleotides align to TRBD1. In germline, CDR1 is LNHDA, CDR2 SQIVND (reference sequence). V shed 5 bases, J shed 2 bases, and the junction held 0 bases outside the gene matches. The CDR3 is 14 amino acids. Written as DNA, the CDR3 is TGTGCCAGTAGTGACAGGGGGACTAATGAAAAACTGTTTTTT. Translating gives CASSDRGTNEKLFF.

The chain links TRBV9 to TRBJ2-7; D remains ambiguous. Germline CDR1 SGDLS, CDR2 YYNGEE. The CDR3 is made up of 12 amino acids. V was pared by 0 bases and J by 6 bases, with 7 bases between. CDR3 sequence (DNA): TGTGCCAGCAGCGTAGACTCGGGCGAGCAGTACTTC. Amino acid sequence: CASSVDSGEQYF.

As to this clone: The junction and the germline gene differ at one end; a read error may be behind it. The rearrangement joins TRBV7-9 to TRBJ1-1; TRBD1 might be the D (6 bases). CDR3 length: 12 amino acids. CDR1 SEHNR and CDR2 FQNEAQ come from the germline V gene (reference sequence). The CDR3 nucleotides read TGTTCCAGCAGCCCAGGGGTATTGGAAGCTTTCTTT. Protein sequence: CSSSPGVLEAFF.

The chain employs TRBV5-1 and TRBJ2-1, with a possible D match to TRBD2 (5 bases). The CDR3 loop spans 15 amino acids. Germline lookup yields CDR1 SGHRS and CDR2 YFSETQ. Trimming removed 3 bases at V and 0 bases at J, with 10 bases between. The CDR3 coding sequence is TGCGCCAGCAGCTCCTACGGGGACTCCTACAATGAGCAGTTCTTC. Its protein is CASSSYGDSYNEQFF.